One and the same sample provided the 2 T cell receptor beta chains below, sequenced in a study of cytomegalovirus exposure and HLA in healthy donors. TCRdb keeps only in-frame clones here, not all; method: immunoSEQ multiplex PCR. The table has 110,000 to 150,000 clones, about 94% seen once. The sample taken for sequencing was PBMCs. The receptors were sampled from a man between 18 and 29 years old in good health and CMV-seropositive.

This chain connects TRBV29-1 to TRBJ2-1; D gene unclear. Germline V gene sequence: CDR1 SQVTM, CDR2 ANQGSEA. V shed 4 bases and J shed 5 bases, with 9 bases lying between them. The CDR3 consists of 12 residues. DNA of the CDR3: TGCAGCGTTGTACCACAGAACAATGAGCAGTTCTTC. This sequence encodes CSVVPQNNEQFF.

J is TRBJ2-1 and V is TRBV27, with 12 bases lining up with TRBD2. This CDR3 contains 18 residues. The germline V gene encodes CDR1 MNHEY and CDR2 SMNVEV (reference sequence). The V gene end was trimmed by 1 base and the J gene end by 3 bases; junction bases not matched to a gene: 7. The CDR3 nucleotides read TGTGCCAGCAGTTTATTCGCTAGCGGGAGGGCCCTCTACAATGAGCAGTTCTTC. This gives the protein CASSLFASGRALYNEQFF.